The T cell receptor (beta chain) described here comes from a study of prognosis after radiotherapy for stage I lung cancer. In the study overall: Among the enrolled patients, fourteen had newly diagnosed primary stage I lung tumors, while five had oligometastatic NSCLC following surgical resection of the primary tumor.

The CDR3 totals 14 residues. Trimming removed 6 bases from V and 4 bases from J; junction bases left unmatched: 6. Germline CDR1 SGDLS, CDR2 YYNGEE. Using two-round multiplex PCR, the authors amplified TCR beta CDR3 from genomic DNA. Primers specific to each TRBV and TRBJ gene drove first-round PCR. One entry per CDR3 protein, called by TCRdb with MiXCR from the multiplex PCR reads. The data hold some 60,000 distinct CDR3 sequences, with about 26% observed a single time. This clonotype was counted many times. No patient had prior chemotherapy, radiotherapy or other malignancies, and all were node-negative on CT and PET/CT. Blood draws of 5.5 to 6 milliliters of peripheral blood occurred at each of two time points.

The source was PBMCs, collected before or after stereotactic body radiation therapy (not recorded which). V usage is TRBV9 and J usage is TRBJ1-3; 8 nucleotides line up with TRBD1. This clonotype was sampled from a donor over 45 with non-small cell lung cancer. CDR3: CASTRGTGGNTIYF. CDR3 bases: TGTGCCAGCACCCGAGGGACAGGAGGAAACACCATATATTTT.